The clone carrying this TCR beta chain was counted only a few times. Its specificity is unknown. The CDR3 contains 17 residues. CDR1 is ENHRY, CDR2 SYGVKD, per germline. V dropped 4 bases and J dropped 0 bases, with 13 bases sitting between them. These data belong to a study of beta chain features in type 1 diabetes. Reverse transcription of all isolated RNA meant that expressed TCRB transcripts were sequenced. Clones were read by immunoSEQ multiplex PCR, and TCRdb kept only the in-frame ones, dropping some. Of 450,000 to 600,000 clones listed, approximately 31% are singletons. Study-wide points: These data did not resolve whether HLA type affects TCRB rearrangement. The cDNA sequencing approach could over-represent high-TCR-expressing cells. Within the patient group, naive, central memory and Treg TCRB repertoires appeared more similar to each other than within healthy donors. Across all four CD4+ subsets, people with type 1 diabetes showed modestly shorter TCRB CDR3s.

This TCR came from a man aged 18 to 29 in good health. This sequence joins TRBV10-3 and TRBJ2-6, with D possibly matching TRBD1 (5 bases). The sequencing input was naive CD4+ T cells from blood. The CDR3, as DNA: TGTGCCATCAGTGCCGGGCAGGGTCACTCTGGGGCCAACGTCCTGACTTTC. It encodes CAISAGQGHSGANVLTF.